This passage covers 18 T cell receptor beta chains from one sample sequenced in a study of PD-1 blockade in classical Hodgkin lymphoma. Method: immunoSEQ multiplex PCR; TCRdb's copy keeps in-frame clones and lacks some. The sample carries under 5,500 clones, around 61% recorded once. Brentuximab vedotin exposure varied, and every patient relapsed after autologous stem cell transplantation. The sample in question was peripheral blood mononuclear cells (PBMCs), obtained before the second cycle of nivolumab. The source of these receptors is a human donor with classical Hodgkin lymphoma.

Comment on this clone: This sample includes further DNA sequences coding for the same CDR3. The chain employs TRBV30 and TRBJ1-6; TRBD1 agrees at 9 bases. Germline V CDR1 and CDR2: GTSNPN, SVGIG (reference sequence). The CDR3 totals 18 residues. Losses at the gene ends were 1 base for V and 7 bases for J; bases not matched to a gene: 14. As DNA, the CDR3 is TGTGCCTGGAGTGCCCTAGCCGGGACAGGGTGGATCAATTCACCCCTCCACTTT. Residues: CAWSALAGTGWINSPLHF. Based on the CDR3 plus reference TRBV30 and TRBJ1-6, the full variable domain is SQTIHQWPATLVQPVGSPLSLECTVEGTSNPNLYWYRQAAGRGLQLLFYSVGIGQISSEVPQNLSASRPQDRQFILSSKKLLLSDSGFYLCAWSALAGTGWINSPLHFGNGTRLTVT.

The V gene is TRBV28, the J gene TRBJ1-2; 10 nucleotides line up with TRBD1. The CDR3 loop spans 15 amino acids. CDR1 is MDHEN, CDR2 SYDVKM, per germline. The V and J ends lost 5 bases and 8 bases, in that order; junction bases with no gene match: 11. The CDR3 protein is CASSPNLDRGVGYTF. In nucleotides, the CDR3 is TGTGCCAGCAGTCCGAACCTGGACAGGGGGGTAGGCTACACCTTC.

This chain connects TRBV7-9 to TRBJ2-3, with TRBD1 matching 8 bases. The CDR3 contains 14 residues. Unmatched junction bases numbered 3, after V lost 4 bases and J lost 3 bases. Germline CDR1 and CDR2: SEHNR and FQNEAQ (reference sequence). Here the CDR3 reads CASSSTGVTDTQYF. In DNA form, the CDR3 reads TGTGCCAGCAGCTCGACAGGGGTGACAGATACGCAGTATTTT.

The chain has TRBV18 and TRBJ1-6, with TRBD1 matching 10 bases. The germline CDR1 and CDR2 sequences are KGHSH and LQKENI. This CDR3 contains 14 residues. The V gene end was trimmed by 3 bases and the J gene end by 10 bases; junction bases not matched to a gene: 3. CDR3 sequence (DNA): TGTGCCAGCTCACCGACAGGGGGCGACTCACCCCTCCACTTT. Translation: CASSPTGGDSPLHF.

The chain uses TRBV6-7 and TRBJ1-4, with D unclear. TRBV6-7 is sorted into the ORF group, with uncertain function. The CDR3 covers 13 residues. Trimming cost V 5 bases and J 4 bases, with 8 bases left between them. The CDR3 nucleotides are TGTGCCAGCAGTGAGTTCGTTAATGAAAAACTGTTTTTT. Translation gives CASSEFVNEKLFF.

By share, this clone ranks as large. The gene calls are TRBV30 and TRBJ1-1; the D is unclear. This CDR3 has 13 amino acids. V lost 1 base and J 2 bases, leaving 8 bases between the germline ends. Germline values: CDR1 GTSNPN, CDR2 SVGIG (reference sequence). Here the CDR3 DNA reads TGTGCCTGGAGTGAGGGCTACAACACTGAAGCTTTCTTT. Protein sequence: CAWSEGYNTEAFF.

The chain uses TRBV2 and TRBJ2-7; D not resolved. Germline loops: CDR1 SNHLY, CDR2 FYNNEI. Trimming left V 6 bases short and J 7 bases short, with 19 bases between. The CDR3 runs 14 residues. This chain's CDR3 is CASRTSSTAREQYF. The CDR3 coding sequence is TGTGCCAGCAGGACCTCCTCAACCGCGAGGGAGCAGTACTTC.

This clone was observed a few times. The gene calls are TRBV7-2 and TRBJ2-7; D is unclear. The V end lost 3 bases, the J end lost 1 base, and 1 base lay between the germline ends. The length of the CDR3 is 11 residues. Per the germline V gene, CDR1 is SGHTA and CDR2 is FQGNSA. The CDR3 sequence is CASSFSYEQYF. CDR3 DNA sequence: TGTGCCAGCAGCTTTTCCTACGAGCAGTACTTC.

The chain combines TRBV5-1 with TRBJ1-1; 7 bases fit TRBD1. This CDR3 has 15 amino acids. After removal of 2 bases from V and 5 bases from J, the junction contained 9 bases not matched to a gene. Germline assignment: CDR1 SGHRS and CDR2 YFSETQ. The CDR3 DNA reads as TGCGCCAGCAGCTTAAAACAGGGGATGGATACTGAAGCTTTCTTT. Its translation is CASSLKQGMDTEAFF.

The chain employs TRBV19 and TRBJ2-2; tentatively, D is TRBD1 (6 bases). CDR1 is LNHDA and CDR2 is SQIVND in the germline V gene (reference sequence). This CDR3 region has 16 residues. Trimming left V 5 bases short and J 3 bases short, with 16 bases between. CDR3 in amino acids: CASSPRGIPYTGELFF. The CDR3 coding sequence is TGTGCCAGTAGTCCAAGGGGGATCCCGTACACCGGGGAGCTGTTTTTT.

The chain is built from TRBV4-3 and TRBJ2-3; D not resolved. CDR1 is LGHNA and CDR2 is YSLEER in the germline V gene. The ends were cut back, 0 bases at V and 2 bases at J, with 9 bases in the middle. CDR3 size: 15 residues. CDR3 sequence reads: CASSQDATTTDTQYF. The CDR3 DNA sequence: TGCGCCAGCAGCCAAGATGCGACGACCACAGATACGCAGTATTTT.

This clone has just a few counts. The chain combines TRBV27 with TRBJ2-7, with D possibly TRBD1 on 5 matching bases. The germline gives CDR1 MNHEY, CDR2 SMNVEV (reference sequence). Between the trimmed V and J ends, which lost 0 bases and 0 bases, there was a span of 6 bases. This CDR3 spans 14 amino acids. Written as DNA, the CDR3 is TGTGCCAGCAGTTTATCGACAGCCTCCTACGAGCAGTACTTC. Translating gives CASSLSTASYEQYF.

V and J are TRBV25-1 and TRBJ1-5, with D possibly matching TRBD1 (6 bases). There are 15 residues in the CDR3. Germline CDR1 is MGHDK and CDR2 is SYGVNS. With 9 bases removed from V and 4 bases from J, the gap between germline ends came to 19 bases. The CDR3 DNA follows: TGTGCCAGTAGTCCCCAGGACAGATGGAATCAGCCCCAGCATTTT. Amino acids: CASSPQDRWNQPQHF.

This clone was detected only a few times. The chain recombines TRBV11-1 with TRBJ1-2, with 12 nucleotides matching TRBD1. The V segment lost 5 bases and the J segment 7 bases; nucleotides outside the gene matches: 14. The CDR3 loop spans 17 amino acids. Germline CDR1 is SGHAT and CDR2 is FQDESV (reference sequence). The CDR3 protein is CASSLRRPGQGASGYTF. The CDR3 DNA sequence: TGTGCCAGCAGCCTTAGACGACCGGGACAGGGGGCGAGTGGCTACACCTTC.

A single count supports this clone. The gene calls are TRBV7-9 and TRBJ1-3; D might be TRBD1 (5 bases). The CDR3 is 15 residues long. CDR1 SEHNR and CDR2 FQNEAQ come from the germline V gene (reference sequence). Deletions cut 5 bases from V and 1 base from J, with 12 bases between. The CDR3 nucleotides are TGTGCCAGCAGCCAGGGTTGGGAGTCTGGAAACACCATATATTTT. This translates into CASSQGWESGNTIYF.

The genes are TRBV7-9 and TRBJ2-5; TRBD2 matches at 10 bases. Germline CDR1 is SEHNR and CDR2 is FQNEAQ (reference sequence). After removal of 4 bases from V and 5 bases from J, the junction contained 1 base not matched to a gene. This CDR3 contains 13 residues. CDR3 bases: TGTGCCAGCAGCTCTAGCGGGAGTGAGACCCAGTACTTC. Translation gives CASSSSGSETQYF.

The chain combines TRBV2 with TRBJ1-1, with a tentative D call TRBD1 (5 bases). The CDR3 is 15 amino acids. The V gene's germline CDR1 is SNHLY and CDR2 FYNNEI. Trimming pared 7 bases from V and 0 bases from J, leaving 15 bases between. The CDR3 DNA sequence: TGTGCCAGCAACACCGGGACCTTCATGAACACTGAAGCTTTCTTT. Translation: CASNTGTFMNTEAFF.

This clone came up a few times. J is TRBJ2-5 and V is TRBV7-9; a possible D gene is TRBD1 (5 bases). Trimming cost V 7 bases and J 2 bases, with 11 bases left between them. Per the germline V gene, CDR1 is SEHNR and CDR2 is FQNEAQ (reference sequence). The CDR3 loop spans 13 amino acids. As DNA, the CDR3 is TGTGCCAGCATCCCGTCAGGGCAAGAGACCCAGTACTTC. This codes for CASIPSGQETQYF.